This T cell receptor (beta chain) was sequenced for a study of T-cell reconstitution after alpha-beta-depleted transplantation in children. Ten or more counts support this clonotype. Construction of the TCRbeta library involved unique molecular identifiers. In TCRdb, the PCR reads were re-called with MiXCR into one record per CDR3 protein. The data show about 580,000 distinct CDR3 sequences, with under 30% seen just once and 13% to 15% held by the top ten. Germline V gene sequence: CDR1 ENHRY, CDR2 SYGVKD. The CDR3 totals 15 residues. Trimming left V 0 bases short and J 3 bases short, with 11 bases between.

The V call is TRBV10-3, the J call TRBJ1-1, with D possibly TRBD1 on 6 matching bases. The sequence was obtained from a boy in the first two years of life who had a stem cell transplant for acute myeloid leukemia, so the T cells may come from the graft donor. The source material was PBMCs, mostly from graft donor cells, sampled 360 days after TCRalphabeta/CD19-depleted stem cell transplant. In DNA, the CDR3 is TGTGCCATCAGTGAGTCCGGGGGCAGGGACACTGAAGCTTTCTTT. Amino acids: CAISESGGRDTEAFF.